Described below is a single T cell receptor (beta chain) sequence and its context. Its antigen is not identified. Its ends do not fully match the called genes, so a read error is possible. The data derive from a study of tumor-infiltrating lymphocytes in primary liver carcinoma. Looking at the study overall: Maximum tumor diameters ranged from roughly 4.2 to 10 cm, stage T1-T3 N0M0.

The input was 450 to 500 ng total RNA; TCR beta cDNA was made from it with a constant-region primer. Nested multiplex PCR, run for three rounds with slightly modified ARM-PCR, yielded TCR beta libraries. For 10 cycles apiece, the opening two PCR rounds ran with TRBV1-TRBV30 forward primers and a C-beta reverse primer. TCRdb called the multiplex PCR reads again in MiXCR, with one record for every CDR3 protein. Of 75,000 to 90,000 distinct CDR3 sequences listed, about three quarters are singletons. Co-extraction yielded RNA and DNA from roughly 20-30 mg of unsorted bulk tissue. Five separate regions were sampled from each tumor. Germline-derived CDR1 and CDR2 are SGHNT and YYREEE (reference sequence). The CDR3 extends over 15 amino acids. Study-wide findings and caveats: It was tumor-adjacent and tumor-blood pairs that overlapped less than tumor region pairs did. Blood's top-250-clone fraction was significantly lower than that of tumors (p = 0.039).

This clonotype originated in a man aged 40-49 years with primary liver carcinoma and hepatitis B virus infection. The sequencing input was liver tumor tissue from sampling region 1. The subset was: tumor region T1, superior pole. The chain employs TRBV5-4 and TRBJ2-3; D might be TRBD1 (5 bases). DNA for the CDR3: TGTGCCAGCAGCTTGTCTAACCGCCTGACAGATACGCGGTATTTC. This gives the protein CASSLSNRLTDTRYF.